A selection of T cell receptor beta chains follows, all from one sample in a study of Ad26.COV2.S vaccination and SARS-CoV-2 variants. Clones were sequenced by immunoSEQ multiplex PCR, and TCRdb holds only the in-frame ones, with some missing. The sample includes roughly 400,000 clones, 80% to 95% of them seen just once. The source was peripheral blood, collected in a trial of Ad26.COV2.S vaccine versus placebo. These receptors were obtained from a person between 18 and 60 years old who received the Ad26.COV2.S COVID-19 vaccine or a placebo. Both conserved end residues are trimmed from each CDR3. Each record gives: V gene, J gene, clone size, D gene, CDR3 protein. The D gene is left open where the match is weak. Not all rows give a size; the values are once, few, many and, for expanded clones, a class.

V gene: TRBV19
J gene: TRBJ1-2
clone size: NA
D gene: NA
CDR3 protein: ASSTGRFYGYT

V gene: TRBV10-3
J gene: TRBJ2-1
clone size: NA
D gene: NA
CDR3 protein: AISEQQGSEQF

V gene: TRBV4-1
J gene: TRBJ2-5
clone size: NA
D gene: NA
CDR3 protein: ASSHAARSQETQY

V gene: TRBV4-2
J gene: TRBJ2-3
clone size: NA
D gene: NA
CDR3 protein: ASSQPSTDTQY

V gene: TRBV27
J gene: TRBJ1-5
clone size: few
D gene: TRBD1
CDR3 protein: ASSFTGGAGQPQH

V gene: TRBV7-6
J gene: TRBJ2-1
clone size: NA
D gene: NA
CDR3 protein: ASSLVAELKSPYNEQF

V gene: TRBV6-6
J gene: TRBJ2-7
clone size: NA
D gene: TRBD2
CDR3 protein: ASSPGTSGRVSYEQY

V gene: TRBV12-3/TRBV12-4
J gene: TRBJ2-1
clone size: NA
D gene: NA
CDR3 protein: ASSRTREQF

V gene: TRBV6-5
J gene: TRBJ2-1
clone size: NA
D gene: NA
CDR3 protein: ASSYSMGASEQF

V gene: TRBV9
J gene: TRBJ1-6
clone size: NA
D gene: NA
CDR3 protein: ASSVRDQGIASSPLH

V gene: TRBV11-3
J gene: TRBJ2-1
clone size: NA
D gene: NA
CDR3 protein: ASSSGLGDTSYNEQF

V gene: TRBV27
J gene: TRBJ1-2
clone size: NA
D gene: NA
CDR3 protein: ASSASALGYGYT

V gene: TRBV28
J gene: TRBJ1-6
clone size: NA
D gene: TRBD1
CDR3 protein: ASSLRQGGTPLH

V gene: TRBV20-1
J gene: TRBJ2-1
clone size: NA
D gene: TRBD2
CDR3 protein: SASPLGLAGFEQF

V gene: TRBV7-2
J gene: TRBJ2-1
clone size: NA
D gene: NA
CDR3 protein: ASSLGGAFYNEQF

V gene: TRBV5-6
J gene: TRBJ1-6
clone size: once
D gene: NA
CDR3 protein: ASSPLGGAGRGNSPLH

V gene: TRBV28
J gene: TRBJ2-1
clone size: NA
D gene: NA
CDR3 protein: ASRSSSWEHSYNEQF

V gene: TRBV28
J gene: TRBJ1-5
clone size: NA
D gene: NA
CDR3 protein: ASIPSGYSNQPQH

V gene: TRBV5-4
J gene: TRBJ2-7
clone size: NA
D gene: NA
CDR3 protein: ASSLRLGAYEQY

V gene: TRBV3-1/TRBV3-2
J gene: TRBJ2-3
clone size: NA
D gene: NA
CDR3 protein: ASSQQLDPMAQY

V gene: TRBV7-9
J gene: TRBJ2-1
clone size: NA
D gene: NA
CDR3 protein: ASSLRRTLTYNEQF

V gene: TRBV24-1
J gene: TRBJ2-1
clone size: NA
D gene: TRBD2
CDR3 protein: ATSDLAGGPGNEQF

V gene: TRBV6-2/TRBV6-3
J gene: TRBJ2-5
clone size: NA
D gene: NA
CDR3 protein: ASSYSMRGRGETQY

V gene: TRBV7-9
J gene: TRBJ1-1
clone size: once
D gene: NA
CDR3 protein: ASSLQGFTEAF

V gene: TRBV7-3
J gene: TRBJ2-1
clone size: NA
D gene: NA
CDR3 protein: ASSLGAENNEQF

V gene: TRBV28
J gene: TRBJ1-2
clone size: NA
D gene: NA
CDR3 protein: ASRGSGYT

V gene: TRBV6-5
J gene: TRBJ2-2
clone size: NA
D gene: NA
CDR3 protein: ASSRGLVNTGELF

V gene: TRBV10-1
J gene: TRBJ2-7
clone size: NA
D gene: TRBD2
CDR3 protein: AKGSGSYTYEQY

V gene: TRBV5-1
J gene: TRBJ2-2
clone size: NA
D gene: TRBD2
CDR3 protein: ASSPGGVVTGELF

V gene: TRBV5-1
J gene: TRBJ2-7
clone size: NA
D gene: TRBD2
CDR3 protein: ASSALAEGYEQY

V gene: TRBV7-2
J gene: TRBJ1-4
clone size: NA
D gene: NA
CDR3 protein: ASSLGPNEKLF

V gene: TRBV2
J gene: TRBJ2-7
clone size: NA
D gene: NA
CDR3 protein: ASSEGYGSSYEQY

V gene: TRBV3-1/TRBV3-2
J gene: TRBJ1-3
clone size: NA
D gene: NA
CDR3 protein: ASSQDNDETVSGNTIY

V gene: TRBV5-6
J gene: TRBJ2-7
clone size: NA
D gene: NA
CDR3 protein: ASSQQGGYEQY

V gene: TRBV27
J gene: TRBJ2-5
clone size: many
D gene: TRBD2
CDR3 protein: ATMGLAGLQETQY

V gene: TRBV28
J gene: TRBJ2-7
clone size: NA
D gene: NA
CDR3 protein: ASSSGQSYEQY

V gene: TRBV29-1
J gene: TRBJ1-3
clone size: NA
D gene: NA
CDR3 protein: SVEGAQGNTIY

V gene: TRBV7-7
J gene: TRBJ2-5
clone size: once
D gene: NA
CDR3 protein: ASSPQLQETQY

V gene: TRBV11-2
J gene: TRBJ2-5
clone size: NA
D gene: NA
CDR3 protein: ASSLVYWAGTYQETQY

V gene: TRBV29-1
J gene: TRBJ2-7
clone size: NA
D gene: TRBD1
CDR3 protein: SVDLGTGGYEQY

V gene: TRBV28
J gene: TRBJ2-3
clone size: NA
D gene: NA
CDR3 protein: ASSQRSADTQY

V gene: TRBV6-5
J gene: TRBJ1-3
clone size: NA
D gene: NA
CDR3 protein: ASSYSSGSGNTIY

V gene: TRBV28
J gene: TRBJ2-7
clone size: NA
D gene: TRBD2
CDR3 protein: ASQSSGSSAEQY

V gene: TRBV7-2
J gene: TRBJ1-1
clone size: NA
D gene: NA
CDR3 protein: ASSLFGENTEAF

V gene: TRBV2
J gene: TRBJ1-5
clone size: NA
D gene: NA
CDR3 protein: ASREYSNQPQH

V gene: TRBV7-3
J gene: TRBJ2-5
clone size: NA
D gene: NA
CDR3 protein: ASSLRRTGVETQY

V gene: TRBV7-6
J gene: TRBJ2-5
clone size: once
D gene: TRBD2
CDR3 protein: ASSFKPGLAGGETQY

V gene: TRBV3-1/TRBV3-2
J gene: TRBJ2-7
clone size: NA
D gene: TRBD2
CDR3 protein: ASSQEVLAGSYEQY

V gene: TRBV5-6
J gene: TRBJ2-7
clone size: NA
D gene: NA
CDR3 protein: ASSPGPGSYEQY